The clone carrying this TCR beta chain was seen more than once but under ten times. Its antigen remains unidentified. This entry comes from a study of T cells after yellow fever vaccination. Study summary: Where fractions had low cell numbers, libraries were prepared from them with the SMART-Seq v4 Ultra Low Input RNA kit.

Trimming pared 0 bases from V and 7 bases from J, leaving 13 bases between. The CDR3 sequence is 13 residues long. Germline-derived CDR1 and CDR2 are DFQATT and SNEGSKA (reference sequence). Study results and caveats: Clones from primary vaccination mostly reappeared after the booster (roughly 97% CD4, under 90% CD8). Few clonotypes appeared in both CD4 and CD8 compartments.

They built TCR cDNA with 5'RACE template switching, a step that put in a universal primer site and UMIs. One entry per CDR3 protein results from TCRdb running MiXCR on the 5' RACE reads. In the table there are around 610,000 distinct CDR3 sequences, roughly 13% of which are singletons. This specimen was PBMCs, taken on the day of the yellow fever booster vaccination. The chain combines TRBV20-1 with TRBJ2-7, with D perhaps matching TRBD2 (6 bases). The clonotype was recovered from a man between 25 and 39 years old who received the YFV17D yellow fever vaccine. The chain's CDR3 is CSARDILAEEQYF. CDR3 coding DNA: TGCAGTGCTAGAGATATACTAGCAGAGGAGCAGTACTTC.